This is a list of T cell receptor beta chains from one sample in a study of T-cell reconstitution after alpha-beta-depleted transplantation in children. TCRdb itself ran the PCR reads through MiXCR, one entry per CDR3 protein. The sample has under 250,000 distinct CDR3 sequences, roughly a quarter seen once. Source: PBMCs, mostly from graft donor cells, taken 360 days after TCRalphabeta/CD19-depleted stem cell transplant. The source is a female patient between 2 and 15 years old who had a stem cell transplant for congenital amegakaryocytic thrombocytopenia, so the T cells may come from the graft donor. CDR3s include the opening cysteine and the closing phenylalanine or tryptophan. The D gene is left open where the match is weak. A clone size is listed for some rows: how often the clone was seen (once, few, many), or a class if it is expanded.

j_call: TRBJ2-7
clone_size: few
d_call: NA
v_call: TRBV7-2
cdr3_aa: CASRSDGRTYEQYF
cdr3_nt: TGTGCCAGCAGATCCGACGGAAGGACCTACGAGCAGTACTTC

j_call: TRBJ2-4
clone_size: few
d_call: TRBD2
v_call: TRBV27
cdr3_aa: CASSPQLGGSLRKNIQYF
cdr3_nt: TGTGCCAGCAGTCCCCAATTGGGCGGGAGTCTGAGAAAAAACATTCAGTACTTC

j_call: TRBJ2-5
clone_size: few
d_call: TRBD2
v_call: TRBV3-1
cdr3_aa: CASSPRTSGLQETQYF
cdr3_nt: TGTGCCAGCAGCCCAAGGACTAGCGGGCTCCAAGAGACCCAGTACTTC

j_call: TRBJ2-3
clone_size: few
d_call: TRBD1
v_call: TRBV7-9
cdr3_aa: CASSLRDRGPDTQYF
cdr3_nt: TGTGCCAGCAGCTTACGCGACAGGGGGCCAGATACGCAGTATTTT

j_call: TRBJ2-7
clone_size: NA
d_call: TRBD1
v_call: TRBV20-1
cdr3_aa: CSARRDRVVYEQYF
cdr3_nt: TGCAGTGCTAGACGGGACAGAGTTGTCTACGAGCAGTACTTC

j_call: TRBJ2-7
clone_size: NA
d_call: NA
v_call: TRBV4-1
cdr3_aa: CASSQDRWGPYEQYF
cdr3_nt: TGCGCCAGCAGCCAAGATAGGTGGGGGCCCTACGAGCAGTACTTC

j_call: TRBJ2-3
clone_size: few
d_call: NA
v_call: TRBV28
cdr3_aa: CASDSLAVHPTDTQYF
cdr3_nt: TGTGCCAGCGACAGCCTAGCCGTTCATCCCACAGATACGCAGTATTTT

j_call: TRBJ2-5
clone_size: few
d_call: NA
v_call: TRBV5-1
cdr3_aa: CASSAYRNQETQYF
cdr3_nt: TGCGCCAGCAGCGCGTACCGTAACCAAGAGACCCAGTACTTC

j_call: TRBJ1-1
clone_size: few
d_call: NA
v_call: TRBV28
cdr3_aa: CASRNEIRNTEAFF
cdr3_nt: TGTGCCAGCAGAAACGAAATAAGGAACACTGAAGCTTTCTTT

j_call: TRBJ2-3
clone_size: NA
d_call: TRBD1
v_call: TRBV7-9
cdr3_aa: CASSLLRGGRSDTQYF
cdr3_nt: TGTGCCAGCAGCTTACTGCGAGGGGGCAGGTCAGATACGCAGTATTTT

j_call: TRBJ1-1
clone_size: many
d_call: NA
v_call: TRBV12-3/TRBV12-4
cdr3_aa: CASSFYLGGQNAQTLNTEAFF
cdr3_nt: TGTGCCAGCAGTTTTTACCTCGGGGGGCAGAACGCCCAAACGCTGAACACTGAAGCTTTCTTT

j_call: TRBJ2-2
clone_size: many
d_call: NA
v_call: TRBV4-1
cdr3_aa: CASSHRGANTGELFF
cdr3_nt: TGCGCCAGCAGCCACAGGGGCGCGAACACCGGGGAGCTGTTTTTT

j_call: TRBJ2-5
clone_size: NA
d_call: NA
v_call: TRBV6-1
cdr3_aa: CASSRERGDQATQYF
cdr3_nt: TGTGCCAGCAGTCGTGAAAGAGGGGATCAAGCGACCCAGTACTTC

j_call: TRBJ2-2
clone_size: NA
d_call: NA
v_call: TRBV6-1
cdr3_aa: CASRTAPTGELFF
cdr3_nt: TGTGCCAGCAGAACCGCACCCACCGGGGAGCTGTTTTTT

j_call: TRBJ1-2
clone_size: NA
d_call: NA
v_call: TRBV9
cdr3_aa: CASSTRPELRANYGYTF
cdr3_nt: TGTGCCAGCAGCACCCGACCGGAGCTGCGTGCTAACTATGGCTACACCTTC

j_call: TRBJ1-5
clone_size: NA
d_call: NA
v_call: TRBV27
cdr3_aa: CASSTSSPQGPNQPQHF
cdr3_nt: NA

j_call: TRBJ1-2
clone_size: few
d_call: NA
v_call: TRBV20-1
cdr3_aa: CSARGTYYGYTF
cdr3_nt: TGCAGTGCTAGAGGCACTTACTATGGCTACACCTTC

j_call: TRBJ2-1
clone_size: NA
d_call: TRBD1
v_call: TRBV12-3/TRBV12-4
cdr3_aa: CASSSFGDRGSNEQFF
cdr3_nt: TGTGCCAGCAGCTCATTCGGGGACAGGGGATCCAATGAGCAGTTCTTC

j_call: TRBJ2-1
clone_size: NA
d_call: TRBD2
v_call: TRBV20-1
cdr3_aa: CSGQRGRSYNEQFF
cdr3_nt: TGCAGCGGTCAGCGGGGCCGCTCCTACAATGAGCAGTTCTTC

j_call: TRBJ2-4
clone_size: NA
d_call: NA
v_call: TRBV21-1
cdr3_aa: CASSNIDQGVPLQYF
cdr3_nt: TGTGCCAGCAGCAATATAGACCAGGGAGTACCCCTTCAGTACTTC

j_call: TRBJ2-7
clone_size: NA
d_call: NA
v_call: TRBV2
cdr3_aa: CASSSVPSYEQYF
cdr3_nt: TGTGCCAGCAGTTCTGTACCCTCCTACGAGCAGTACTTC

j_call: TRBJ1-2
clone_size: NA
d_call: NA
v_call: TRBV20-1
cdr3_aa: CSARGGHYGYIF
cdr3_nt: TGCAGTGCTAGGGGGGGACACTATGGCTACATCTTC

j_call: TRBJ2-7
clone_size: NA
d_call: NA
v_call: TRBV29-1
cdr3_aa: CSVEGTDSYEQYF
cdr3_nt: TGCAGCGTTGAGGGGACGGACTCCTACGAGCAGTACTTC

j_call: TRBJ2-2
clone_size: NA
d_call: TRBD2
v_call: TRBV7-3
cdr3_aa: CASSVKPLAANTGELFF
cdr3_nt: TGTGCCAGCAGCGTAAAACCGCTAGCGGCGAACACCGGGGAGCTGTTTTTT

j_call: TRBJ2-3
clone_size: few
d_call: NA
v_call: TRBV20-1
cdr3_aa: CSAMVLAVGDTDTQYF
cdr3_nt: TGCAGTGCTATGGTCCTAGCCGTGGGGGACACAGATACGCAGTATTTT